This T cell receptor (beta chain) was retrieved from a study of shared clonotypes between healthy human individuals. Broader study findings: Sequencing depth was predicted to influence how clonotypes are shared among donors.

Template for every sorted-subset replicate PCR totaled 200 to 250 ng DNA, about 30,000 T cell genomes. Using immunoSEQ multiplex PCR, the repertoire was profiled, and TCRdb retains in-frame clones only, with some absent. The sample lists about 380,000 clones; approximately 96% were seen once. Nashville, Tennessee was home to all donors, who were Caucasian adults. CD8 memory combined CD45RO+ cells with CCR7-negative CD45RA+ TemRA cells. This CDR3 is built from 13 residues. Germline values: CDR1 SGDLS, CDR2 YYNGEE. Deletions cut 7 bases from V and 4 bases from J, with 12 bases between. Turning to this clone: Its antigen is undetermined.

Sequencing used memory CD8+ T cells sorted from blood. Described subset: CD45RO+ cells pooled with CCR7-negative TemRA cells. The clonotype was recovered from a man aged 25 to 40 in good health. The J gene is TRBJ2-1, the V gene TRBV9; TRBD2 might be the D (6 bases). CDR3: CASGTGGYNEQFF. In nucleotides, the CDR3 is TGTGCCAGCGGGACCGGAGGGTACAATGAGCAGTTCTTC.